Each of the 10 T cell receptor beta chains below was sequenced from the same sample in a study of cytomegalovirus exposure and HLA in healthy donors. This PCR relied on a set of 60 Vbeta primers and 13 Jbeta primers. Produced via immunoSEQ multiplex PCR; TCRdb's table is partial and in-frame only. The table records approximately 270,000 clones, around 80% of them present only once. Sequenced material: PBMCs. The receptors come from a girl aged 2-10 years in good health and CMV-seronegative.

The chain has TRBV30 and TRBJ2-7; no clear D gene. The CDR3 has 16 residues. The V gene's germline CDR1 is GTSNPN and CDR2 SVGIG (reference sequence). V shed 0 bases and J shed 5 bases, with 20 bases lying between them. The CDR3 DNA reads as TGTGCCTGGAGTGTGATGAGGCGGAGTGTGTCCGACGAGCAGTACTTC. Protein sequence: CAWSVMRRSVSDEQYF.

The chain uses TRBV5-4 and TRBJ2-7, with 7 bases fitting TRBD1. The germline V gene encodes CDR1 SGHNT and CDR2 YYREEE (reference sequence). The CDR3 runs 13 residues. With 2 bases clipped from V and 3 bases from J, the junction kept 2 bases outside the gene matches. The chain's CDR3 is CASSLGQVYEQYF. CDR3 coding DNA: TGTGCCAGCAGCTTAGGACAGGTCTACGAGCAGTACTTC.

The gene calls are TRBV29-1 and TRBJ1-2; D is perhaps TRBD1 (5 bases). CDR1 and CDR2 from the germline V gene are SQVTM and ANQGSEA. Deletions cut 8 bases from V and 8 bases from J, with 21 bases between. The CDR3 loop spans 13 amino acids. In DNA, the CDR3 is TGCAGCACCCTTCTGGGGGAGGAAGGAGGCTACACCTTC. Translation gives CSTLLGEEGGYTF.

J is TRBJ2-7 and V is TRBV15, with 8 bases that match TRBD1. Germline assignment: CDR1 LNHNV and CDR2 YYDKDF (reference sequence). CDR3 length: 14 residues. V was clipped by 0 bases and J by 2 bases; unmatched bases: 0. The chain's CDR3 is CATSREQGAYEQYF. The CDR3 region has the DNA TGTGCCACCAGCAGAGAACAGGGGGCCTACGAGCAGTACTTC. Full variable domain (outside the CDR3, taken from reference TRBV15 and TRBJ2-7): DAMVIQNPRYQVTQFGKPVTLSCSQTLNHNVMYWYQQKSSQAPKLLFHYYDKDFNNEADTPDNFQSRRPNTSFCFLDIRSPGLGDTAMYLCATSREQGAYEQYFGPGTRLTVT.

The rearrangement links TRBV7-8 to TRBJ2-5, with TRBD1 identical over 9 bases. With V trimmed by 3 bases and J by 5 bases, 7 bases remained unmatched. The germline V gene has CDR1 SGHVS and CDR2 FQNEAQ. The CDR3 consists of 15 residues. The CDR3 bases are TGTGCCAGCAGCTTGGGACAGGGAGGTGCGGAGACCCAGTACTTC. Translating gives CASSLGQGGAETQYF.

The rearrangement links TRBV12-5 to TRBJ2-2; possibly TRBD1 for D (5 bases). The V end lost 2 bases, the J end lost 5 bases, and 15 bases lay between the germline ends. Germline CDR1 LGHNT, CDR2 FRNRAP. The CDR3 loop spans 16 amino acids. The CDR3 loop reads CASGLLGRVGTGELFF. CDR3 DNA: TGTGCTAGTGGTTTGCTCGGCAGGGTCGGGACCGGGGAGCTGTTTTTT.

J is TRBJ1-1 and V is TRBV7-3; D remains ambiguous. Germline assignment: CDR1 SGHTA and CDR2 FQGTGA. CDR3 length equals 15 residues. Trimming took off 0 bases at V and 5 bases at J, with 13 bases between the two ends. DNA for the CDR3: TGTGCCAGCAGCTTAACGGGCATCAGAGGGACTGAAGCTTTCTTT. Translated, it gives CASSLTGIRGTEAFF.

V is TRBV7-9 and J is TRBJ1-2; D is undetermined. The V gene lost 5 bases and the J gene lost 4 bases, with 17 bases spanning the gap. The CDR3 totals 15 residues. Germline V gene data show CDR1 as SEHNR and CDR2 as FQNEAQ (reference sequence). The CDR3 reads CASSEPSPGSYGYTF. In DNA, the CDR3 is TGTGCCAGCAGCGAACCCTCCCCAGGATCCTATGGCTACACCTTC.

Only a few counts were recorded for this clone. The chain recombines TRBV9 with TRBJ1-3; D is ambiguous. V lost 7 bases, J lost 0 bases, and 8 bases lay in between. Looked up from germline, CDR1 is SGDLS and CDR2 is YYNGEE. The CDR3 is made up of 13 amino acids. As DNA, the CDR3 is TGTGCCAGCTCTGTCAGCTCTGGAAACACCATATATTTT. As protein: CASSVSSGNTIYF.

J is TRBJ2-3 and V is TRBV28, with a possible D match to TRBD2 (5 bases). The CDR3 contains 12 residues. V was shortened by 2 bases and J by 14 bases, with 14 bases between the two germline ends. The germline gives CDR1 MDHEN, CDR2 SYDVKM. The CDR3 is CASSLGGPPGYF. DNA for the CDR3: TGTGCCAGCAGTTTAGGAGGCCCCCCGGGGTATTTT.